This T cell receptor (beta chain) was documented in a study of cytomegalovirus exposure and HLA in healthy donors. Findings and caveats of the study: Investigators reported 150 to 200 TCR beta chains as tied to cytomegalovirus.

The primer mix had 60 Vbeta and 13 Jbeta primers. Assay: immunoSEQ multiplex PCR; the TCRdb copy retains only in-frame clones and omits some. In the table there are about 180,000 clones, roughly 85% of which are singletons. In germline, CDR1 is SGHDN, CDR2 FVKESK. This CDR3 spans 13 amino acids. Trimming cost V 0 bases and J 5 bases, with 7 bases left between them. As to this clone: The antigen remains unidentified.

What was sequenced was PBMCs. The V gene is TRBV14, the J gene TRBJ1-2; D is unresolved. The TCR was taken from a middle-aged woman in good health and CMV-seronegative. CDR3 sequence: CASSQDEGYGYTF. The CDR3, as DNA: TGTGCCAGCAGCCAAGATGAGGGATATGGCTACACCTTC.